The 18 T cell receptor beta chains presented below share a single source sample, sequenced in a study of neurological immune-mediated disorders (dated by TCRdb to about 2019). Library creation used 5' RACE. Sequencing was performed on an Illumina HiSeq 2500. TCRdb trimmed public reads at Q25 via fastp, called clones via MiXCR and kept in-frame beta chains. Each CDR3 protein gets just one entry, which takes the most common genes and DNA from the rows behind it. The sample records over 25,000 distinct CDR3 sequences, about 16% of which are singletons. 4.9% of the sample rests with the top ten. Sample time point, as interpreted from the label and publication: technical triplicate 3. The specimen sequenced was CD4+ T cells from blood. The source is a female donor with HTLV-1-associated myelopathy (HAM/TSP).

This clonotype has ten or more counts. The V call is TRBV12-3 or TRBV12-4, the J call TRBJ1-5, with 7 nucleotides matching TRBD1. This CDR3 has 16 amino acids. Unmatched junction bases numbered 8, after V lost 6 bases and J lost 0 bases. This CDR3 reads CASSLRGSYSNQPQHF. CDR3 in DNA: TGTGCCAGCAGCCTCAGGGGGTCTTATAGCAATCAGCCCCAGCATTTT.

This clonotype has ten or more counts. The chain carries TRBV5-1 and TRBJ1-4; 7 bases are shared with TRBD1. This CDR3 has 14 residues. Germline assignment: CDR1 SGHRS and CDR2 YFSETQ. J lost 5 bases, V lost 4 bases, and 5 bases had no gene match. The CDR3 sequence is CASSQGQRNEKLFF. DNA of the CDR3: TGCGCCAGCAGCCAGGGACAGAGGAATGAAAAACTGTTTTTT.

This clonotype was seen ten or more times. The junction does not match germline at one end; this may be a read error. This chain joins TRBV7-2 and TRBJ2-1, with 8 bases identical to TRBD2. This CDR3 spans 14 amino acids. Germline V gene data show CDR1 as SGHTA and CDR2 as FQGNSA. This chain's CDR3 is CASRGPGGLVGGYF. The CDR3 DNA reads TGTGCCAGCAGAGGTCCTGGGGGACTAGTGGGTGGGTACTTC.

This sequence joins TRBV30 and TRBJ2-7; TRBD1 matches at 9 bases. Unmatched junction bases numbered 6, after V lost 3 bases and J lost 3 bases. Germline-derived CDR1 and CDR2 are GTSNPN and SVGIG (reference sequence). The CDR3 length is 14 residues. CDR3 sequence (DNA): TGTGCCTGGAGCCCGGGACAGGGCATCTACGAGCAGTACTTC. Translation: CAWSPGQGIYEQYF.

This clonotype was picked up many times. The chain joins TRBV6-5 to TRBJ2-2; TRBD1 or TRBD2 may be the D gene (5 bases each). The CDR3 is 14 residues long. Germline V gene sequence: CDR1 MNHEY, CDR2 SVGAGI. V gave up 2 bases and J gave up 9 bases, with 13 bases separating them. DNA for the CDR3: TGTGCCAGCAGTTACCAGGACCGGGACCGGGAGCTGTTTTTT. This translates into CASSYQDRDRELFF.

About this clonotype itself: It is unclear where the CDR3 begins or ends on the DNA, so no DNA is shown, and the CDR3 is as TCRdb lists it. The V and J genes are TRBV5-1 and TRBJ1-1; the table's TRBD1 call for D was not verified on the DNA. Germline CDR1 is SGHRS and CDR2 is YFSETQ. The CDR3 numbers 22 amino acids, ends counted. The CDR3 sequence is CASSFYICSARDPRTGVTEAFF.

This clonotype was seen at least ten times. The chain combines TRBV10-3 with TRBJ2-3, with TRBD2 matching over 12 bases. V was clipped by 9 bases and J by 3 bases; unmatched bases: 1. The germline CDR1 and CDR2 sequences are ENHRY and SYGVKD. The CDR3 covers 13 residues. The CDR3: CAMGTSGTDTQYF. CDR3 coding DNA: TGTGCCATGGGGACTAGCGGGACAGATACGCAGTATTTT.

This clonotype has at least ten counts. The V gene is TRBV5-1, the J gene TRBJ2-7, with D uncertain. The CDR3 is 15 amino acids. Trimming left V 5 bases short and J 4 bases short, with 19 bases between. Germline lookup yields CDR1 SGHRS and CDR2 YFSETQ. The CDR3 DNA follows: TGCGCCAGCAGACGAACTACACAATCCGATTACGAGCAGTACTTC. The encoded protein is CASRRTTQSDYEQYF.

In this sample, this clonotype turned up many times. This chain joins TRBV12-3 or TRBV12-4 and TRBJ2-4, with D perhaps matching TRBD2 (7 bases). Trimming removed 8 bases at V and 8 bases at J, with 19 bases between. CDR3 length equals 14 residues. CDR3 nucleotide sequence: TGTGCCAGCCGCGAAGAGGGGGGGGCGGACATTCAGTACTTC. Translated: CASREEGGADIQYF.

This clonotype has ten or more counts. The chain couples TRBV3-1 to TRBJ2-2; D could derive from TRBD1 or TRBD2 (6 bases each). Trimming cost V 4 bases and J 8 bases, with 20 bases left between them. This CDR3 contains 16 residues. Germline loops: CDR1 LGHDT, CDR2 YNNKEL (reference sequence). CDR3: CASSPLAGGFGGELFF. The CDR3 bases are TGTGCCAGCAGCCCACTCGCCGGGGGCTTCGGTGGGGAGCTGTTTTTT.

This clonotype showed up many times. This chain links TRBV12-3 or TRBV12-4 with TRBJ2-3; D perhaps matches TRBD1 (6 bases). The CDR3 is 14 amino acids. V lost 7 bases to trimming and J lost 2 bases, with 13 bases between them. For the CDR3, the DNA is TGTGCCAGCACCCTCAGGGGACCCACAGATACGCAGTATTTT. Its translation: CASTLRGPTDTQYF.

This clonotype was detected many times. The chain recombines TRBV6-1 with TRBJ1-1, with a tentative D call TRBD1 (5 bases). The CDR3 runs to 17 residues. CDR1 MNHNS and CDR2 SASEGT come from the germline V gene. V was pared by 1 base and J by 0 bases, with 15 bases between. The CDR3 protein is CASSEGTSTLMNTEAFF. In DNA form, the CDR3 reads TGTGCCAGCAGTGAAGGGACAAGTACACTTATGAACACTGAAGCTTTCTTT.

The gene calls are TRBV6-5 and TRBJ2-7; 8 bases are a match to TRBD1. Per germline, CDR1 MNHEY and CDR2 SVGAGI. Germline trimming cut 2 bases from V and 3 bases from J; bases unmatched to any gene: 3. The CDR3 spans 14 residues. The chain's CDR3 is CASSYAGGRYEQYF. In DNA form, the CDR3 reads TGTGCCAGCAGTTACGCAGGGGGCCGCTACGAGCAGTACTTC.

This clonotype came up many times. This may come from a read error, since a much larger clone is one base off. The gene calls are TRBV5-1 and TRBJ2-5; the D is unclear. The germline V gene has CDR1 SGHRS and CDR2 YFSETQ. V was clipped by 0 bases and J by 4 bases, with 10 bases between them. The CDR3 is 14 residues long. DNA for the CDR3: TGCGCCAGCAGCTTGGCCCGGCAAACAGAGACCCAGTACTTC. It yields the protein CASSLARQTETQYF.

This clonotype was seen ten or more times. The J gene is TRBJ1-3, the V gene TRBV5-4; TRBD1 might be the D (5 bases). CDR3 length: 14 amino acids. V was shortened by 3 bases and J by 0 bases, with 7 bases between the two germline ends. CDR1 is SGHNT and CDR2 is YYREEE in the germline V gene (reference sequence). The CDR3 region has the DNA TGTGCCAGCAGCTCAGGGAGCTCTGGAAACACCATATATTTT. Encoded protein: CASSSGSSGNTIYF.

About this clonotype itself: The germline gene is not matched at one end of the junction; a read error may be the cause. This chain links TRBV5-1 with TRBJ2-5; no clear D. The CDR3 is 11 amino acids. Germline CDR1 and CDR2: SGHRS and YFSETQ. CDR3 region: CASSFEETQYF. DNA of the CDR3: TGCGCTAGCAGCTTTGAAGAGACCCAGTACTTC.

This clonotype was observed at least ten times. The chain links TRBV13 to TRBJ2-3; D is ambiguous. Germline CDR1 is PRHDT and CDR2 is FYEKMQ (reference sequence). V was trimmed by 5 bases and J by 7 bases, leaving 10 bases between them. The length of the CDR3 is 12 residues. The CDR3 sequence: CASSLGANTQYF. Written as DNA, the CDR3 is TGTGCCAGCAGCCTGGGCGCGAATACGCAGTATTTT.

This clonotype is categorized as medium-sized. This sequence joins TRBV29-1 and TRBJ2-1, with a tentative D call TRBD2 (5 bases). The CDR3 length is 14 residues. Germline V gives CDR1 SQVTM, CDR2 ANQGSEA. V lost 7 bases and J 7 bases, leaving 20 bases between the germline ends. CDR3 region: CSAGVERTGNEQFF. Here the CDR3 DNA reads TGCAGCGCCGGGGTGGAGAGGACGGGGAATGAGCAGTTCTTC.